This TCR beta chain was observed in a study of spatial heterogeneity in lung cancer. This clonotype was detected ten times or more. Described time point: sample taken at primary tumor resection. Single TCR cDNA molecules each had their own unique molecular identifier. TCRdb ran MiXCR on the 5' RACE reads and lists one entry per CDR3 protein. The sample lists 40,000 to 50,000 distinct CDR3 sequences, roughly 13% seen once, with 55% to 70% in the top ten. V shed 3 bases and J 2 bases; nucleotides not matched to a gene: 7. The CDR3 length is 15 residues. The TCR was taken from a male donor with early-stage non-small cell lung cancer. Sequencing was performed on PBMCs, taken at surgery. The rearrangement uses TRBV12-3 or TRBV12-4 and TRBJ2-7; the match to TRBD1 covers 7 bases. CDR3 DNA sequence: TGTGCCAGCAGTTTGGGTACCGGGACAGCCTACGAGCAGTACTTC. Translated, it gives CASSLGTGTAYEQYF.